The 18 T cell receptor beta chains below come from one sample, sequenced in a study of blood T cell repertoires in COVID-19. Measured with immunoSEQ multiplex PCR; TCRdb has only the in-frame clones, and not every one. Of tens of thousands of clones listed, roughly 95% were seen once; the top ten hold about 4.5%. Source material: peripheral blood. These receptors came from a human donor with active COVID-19. The donor label of this sample is uncertain.

The J gene is TRBJ1-1, the V gene TRBV4-3, with TRBD1 as a possible D gene (5 bases). Trimming removed 0 bases at V and 2 bases at J, with 13 bases between. The CDR3 loop spans 16 amino acids. The V gene's germline CDR1 is LGHNA and CDR2 YSLEER. The CDR3 DNA follows: TGCGCCAGCAGCCAAGATACCCAGGGCTACAACACTGAAGCTTTCTTT. This gives the protein CASSQDTQGYNTEAFF.

V usage is TRBV11-2 and J usage is TRBJ2-3; 7 nucleotides align to TRBD1. Per the germline V gene, CDR1 is SGHAT and CDR2 is FQNNGV. The trim removed 5 bases at V and 8 bases at J, leaving 10 bases unmatched. The CDR3 has 14 amino acids. CDR3 sequence (DNA): TGTGCCAGCAGCCGACAGGGCCAATCTGGTACGCAGTATTTT. Translating gives CASSRQGQSGTQYF.

The rearrangement links TRBV29-1 to TRBJ2-3; TRBD2 is a possible D gene (5 bases). CDR1 and CDR2 (germline): SQVTM, ANQGSEA. V shed 4 bases and J shed 2 bases, with 16 bases lying between them. The CDR3 runs 15 residues. Here the CDR3 DNA reads TGCAGCGTTGTCCGGCCGAGCGGAATCACAGATACGCAGTATTTT. Translation: CSVVRPSGITDTQYF.

This rearrangement joins TRBV6-5 to TRBJ1-6, with TRBD1 identical over 7 bases. The CDR3 consists of 14 residues. The V segment lost 6 bases and the J segment 5 bases; nucleotides outside the gene matches: 4. Germline CDR1 reads MNHEY; CDR2 reads SVGAGI. CDR3 nucleotides: TGTGCCAGCAGGCTCGGGACAGATAATTCACCCCTCCACTTT. This gives the protein CASRLGTDNSPLHF.

In its sample, this clone was seen a few times. This chain connects TRBV10-1 to TRBJ2-5; a weak D match, TRBD2 (5 bases). There are 13 residues in the CDR3. Trimming cost V 10 bases and J 5 bases, with 17 bases left between them. The germline CDR1 and CDR2 sequences are WNHNN and SYGVQD (reference sequence). CDR3 nucleotides: TGCGCCAACGCACACCAAAGGGAGGAGACCCAGTACTTC. It yields the protein CANAHQREETQYF.

This chain uses TRBV6-5 with TRBJ2-7, with D possibly being TRBD1 (6 bases). The germline CDR1 and CDR2 sequences are MNHEY and SVGAGI. V lost 5 bases, J lost 4 bases, and 9 bases lay in between. This CDR3 spans 12 amino acids. In nucleotides, the CDR3 is TGTGCCAGCAGTACAGGGCTATACGAGCAGTACTTC. Protein: CASSTGLYEQYF.

The rearrangement links TRBV2 to TRBJ1-1, with TRBD1 identical over 8 bases. The CDR3 extends over 13 amino acids. Germline values: CDR1 SNHLY, CDR2 FYNNEI. The junction had 5 bases not matched to a gene; V was cut back by 7 bases and J by 4 bases. For the CDR3, the DNA is TGTGCCAGCAATGCACAGGGGGTCACTGAAGCTTTCTTT. It encodes CASNAQGVTEAFF.

The V call is TRBV24-1, the J call TRBJ2-1, with 16 bases identical to TRBD2. CDR3 length equals 20 residues. Germline V gene data show CDR1 as KGHDR and CDR2 as SFDVKD. V lost 6 bases and J lost 2; bases outside the gene matches: 12. The CDR3 DNA follows: TGTGCCACCAGTAAATATACTGGGACTAGCGGGAGGGCCGCCTACAATGAGCAGTTCTTC. It codes for CATSKYTGTSGRAAYNEQFF.

The gene calls are TRBV3-1 (or the pseudogene TRBV3-2) and TRBJ2-3; TRBD2 aligns across 8 bases. There are 17 residues in the CDR3. J lost 7 bases, V lost 0 bases, and 12 bases had no gene match. Germline V gives CDR1 LGHDT, CDR2 YNNKEL (reference sequence). CDR3 nucleotide sequence: TGTGCCAGCAGCCAAGATCGGTTCGCGGGGGGCGTGAATACGCAGTATTTT. Amino acid sequence: CASSQDRFAGGVNTQYF.

The V gene is TRBV19, the J gene TRBJ2-3; possibly TRBD1 for D (7 bases). Germline assignment: CDR1 LNHDA and CDR2 SQIVND (reference sequence). The CDR3 consists of 17 residues. Trimming shortened V by 4 bases and J by 0 bases, and 17 bases separated the two germline ends. This chain's CDR3 is CASSSGGGGWSTDTQYF. The CDR3 DNA is TGTGCCAGTAGTAGTGGTGGAGGGGGCTGGAGCACAGATACGCAGTATTTT.

This clone was found a few times. The chain is built from TRBV9 and TRBJ2-7; 10 nucleotides agree with TRBD1. Germline CDR1 and CDR2: SGDLS and YYNGEE. V lost 4 bases, J lost 5 bases, and 3 bases stayed unmatched. The CDR3 extends over 13 amino acids. Here the CDR3 reads CASSTGQGDEQYF. The CDR3 DNA reads TGTGCCAGCAGCACCGGACAGGGGGACGAGCAGTACTTC. The full variable domain, with the rest looked up from reference TRBV9 and TRBJ2-7, is DSGVTQTPKHLITATGQRVTLRCSPRSGDLSVYWYQQSLDQGLQFLIQYYNGEERAKGNILERFSAQQFPDLHSELNLSSLELGDSALYFCASSTGQGDEQYFGPGTRLTVT.

V gene TRBV5-1 combines with J gene TRBJ1-4; D is uncertain. V was clipped by 0 bases and J by 7 bases, with 13 bases between them. The CDR3 totals 15 residues. Germline CDR1 is SGHRS and CDR2 is YFSETQ. The CDR3 nucleotides are TGCGCCAGCAGCTTGGACTTCCAGGCAGGTGAAAAACTGTTTTTT. It codes for CASSLDFQAGEKLFF.

In this sample, this clone turned up a few times. This rearrangement joins TRBV7-2 to TRBJ2-1, with D possibly being TRBD2 (5 bases). The CDR3 sequence is 15 residues long. Trimming pared 0 bases from V and 2 bases from J, leaving 8 bases between. Germline V gene data show CDR1 as SGHTA and CDR2 as FQGNSA. CDR3 bases: TGTGCCAGCAGCTTAGCGGGAGCCCCCTACAATGAGCAGTTCTTC. Its protein is CASSLAGAPYNEQFF.

V gene TRBV3-1 (or the pseudogene TRBV3-2) combines with J gene TRBJ1-6; 8 nucleotides match TRBD1. Per the germline V gene, CDR1 is LGHDT and CDR2 is YNNKEL (reference sequence). The CDR3 sequence is 20 residues long. V was clipped by 4 bases and J by 9 bases; unmatched bases: 23. CDR3 region: CASSPAVGSPTQGDGSPLHF. For the CDR3, the DNA is TGTGCCAGCAGCCCAGCCGTGGGATCCCCTACACAGGGGGATGGTTCACCCCTCCACTTT.

J is TRBJ2-1 and V is TRBV5-6; 7 positions agree with TRBD1. The CDR3 totals 15 residues. In germline, CDR1 is SGHDT, CDR2 YYEEEE. The ends lost 4 bases at V and 9 bases at J; junction bases unmatched: 13. DNA of the CDR3: TGTGCCAGCAGCACCCTTGCCGGGACAGCGCCTGAGCAGTTCTTC. This encodes CASSTLAGTAPEQFF. The entire variable domain, with the rest obtained from reference TRBV5-6 and TRBJ2-1, is as follows: DAGVTQSPTHLIKTRGQQVTLRCSPKSGHDTVSWYQQALGQGPQFIFQYYEEEERQRGNFPDRFSGHQFPNYSSELNVNALLLGDSALYLCASSTLAGTAPEQFFGPGTRLTVL.

This chain links TRBV24-1 with TRBJ2-5; 8 nucleotides align to TRBD1. V trimming: 4 bases; J trimming: 5 bases; junction bases outside the gene matches: 8. The germline V gene has CDR1 KGHDR and CDR2 SFDVKD. The CDR3 is 15 residues long. CDR3 loop: CATSDPGQGIETQYF. The CDR3 DNA follows: TGTGCCACCAGTGACCCCGGACAGGGTATCGAGACCCAGTACTTC.

The V and J genes are TRBV28 and TRBJ2-1; 12 positions match TRBD1. CDR1 is MDHEN, CDR2 SYDVKM, per germline. V dropped 0 bases and J dropped 8; count of bases not matched to a gene: 8. The CDR3 totals 17 residues. The CDR3 DNA reads TGTGCCAGCAGTTTATGGTCGCCGGGACAGGGGGCACATGAGCAGTTCTTC. Translation gives CASSLWSPGQGAHEQFF.

This clone was counted a single time. The chain recombines TRBV9 with TRBJ1-6; D is undetermined. V was pared by 0 bases and J by 0 bases, with 7 bases between. The germline V gene encodes CDR1 SGDLS and CDR2 YYNGEE. The CDR3 consists of 16 residues. CDR3 DNA: TGTGCCAGCAGCGTAGGCAAGAGCTCCTATAATTCACCCCTCCACTTT. Translation gives CASSVGKSSYNSPLHF.